This TCR beta chain was obtained from a study of CD8+ T cells in alopecia areata. Study-wide points: The study also sequences resident alphabeta T cells of normal skin in scalp samples. The study found higher clonality in lesional than normal scalp, especially in alopecia totalis/universalis.

The CDR3 sequence is 17 residues long. Germline CDR1 SGDLS, CDR2 YYNGEE. V shed 3 bases, J shed 0 bases, and the junction held 10 bases outside the gene matches. As to this clone: Its antigen is unidentified.

Sequencing used cDNA as its template, made by extracting RNA and reverse transcribing it. Produced via immunoSEQ multiplex PCR; TCRdb's table is partial and in-frame only. The sample contains roughly 150,000 clones, about 53% of which appear only once. This chain uses TRBV9 with TRBJ2-7; TRBD2 agrees at 9 bases. The source is a human donor with alopecia areata. Sample: CD8+ T cells sorted from blood, taken at week 0. The CDR3, as DNA: TGTGCCAGCAGCGAAAGTCGTAGCGGGGGACCCTCCTACGAGCAGTACTTC. Protein sequence: CASSESRSGGPSYEQYF.